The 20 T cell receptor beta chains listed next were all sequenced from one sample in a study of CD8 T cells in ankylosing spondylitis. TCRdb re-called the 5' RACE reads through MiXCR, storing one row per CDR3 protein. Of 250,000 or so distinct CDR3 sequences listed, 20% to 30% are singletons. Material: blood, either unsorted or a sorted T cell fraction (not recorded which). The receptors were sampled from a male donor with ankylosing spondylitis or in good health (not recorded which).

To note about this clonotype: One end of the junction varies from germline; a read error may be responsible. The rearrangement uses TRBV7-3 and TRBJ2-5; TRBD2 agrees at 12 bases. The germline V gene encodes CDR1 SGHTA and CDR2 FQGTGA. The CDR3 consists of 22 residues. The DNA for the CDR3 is TGCGCCAGCAGCTTAAAGCCACAACTAGCGGGGGGCGTCCCGACGTTCCGGGAGACCCAGTACTTC. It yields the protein CASSLKPQLAGGVPTFRETQYF.

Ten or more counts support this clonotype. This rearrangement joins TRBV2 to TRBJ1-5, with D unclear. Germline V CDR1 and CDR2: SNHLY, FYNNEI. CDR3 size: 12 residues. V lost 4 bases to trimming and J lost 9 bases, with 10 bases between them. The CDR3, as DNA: TGTGCCAGCAGTGGGGAGGGATCGCCCCAGCATTTT. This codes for CASSGEGSPQHF. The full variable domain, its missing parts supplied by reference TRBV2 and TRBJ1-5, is EPEVTQTPSHQVTQMGQEVILRCVPISNHLYFYWYRQILGQKVEFLVSFYNNEISEKSEIFDDQFSVERPDGSNFTLKIRSTKLEDSAMYFCASSGEGSPQHFGDGTRLSIL.

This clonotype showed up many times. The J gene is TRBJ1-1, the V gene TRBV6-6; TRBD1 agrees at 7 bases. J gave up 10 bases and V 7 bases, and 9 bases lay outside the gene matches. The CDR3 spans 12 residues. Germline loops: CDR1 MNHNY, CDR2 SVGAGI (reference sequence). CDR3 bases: TGTGCCAGCAACCGACAGGGTTCGCGAGCTTTCTTT. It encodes CASNRQGSRAFF.

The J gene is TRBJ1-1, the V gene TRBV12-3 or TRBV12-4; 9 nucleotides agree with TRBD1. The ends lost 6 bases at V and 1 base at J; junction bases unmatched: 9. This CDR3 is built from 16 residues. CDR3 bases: TGTGCCAGCAGCCGGGGACAGGGCGTCGGGAACACTGAAGCTTTCTTT. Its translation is CASSRGQGVGNTEAFF.

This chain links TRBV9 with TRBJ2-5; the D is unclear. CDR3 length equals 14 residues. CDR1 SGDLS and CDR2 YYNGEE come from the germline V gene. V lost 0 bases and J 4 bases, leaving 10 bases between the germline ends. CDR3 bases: TGTGCCAGCAGCGTAGTCGGAGCCAGAGAGACCCAGTACTTC. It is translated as CASSVVGARETQYF.

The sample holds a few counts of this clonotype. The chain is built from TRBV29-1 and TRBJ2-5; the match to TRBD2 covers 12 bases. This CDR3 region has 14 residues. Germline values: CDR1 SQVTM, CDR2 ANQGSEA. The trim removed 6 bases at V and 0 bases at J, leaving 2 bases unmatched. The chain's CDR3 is CSVRLAGDQETQYF. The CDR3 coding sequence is TGCAGCGTGCGACTAGCGGGGGACCAAGAGACCCAGTACTTC.

The CDR3 reads CASSLASGETQYF. CDR3 bases: TGTGCCAGCAGCTTGGCCTCCGGAGAGACCCAGTACTTC. This sequence joins TRBV5-4 and TRBJ2-5; unclear D gene. With 0 bases removed from V and 4 bases from J, the gap between germline ends came to 7 bases. The germline gives CDR1 SGHNT, CDR2 YYREEE (reference sequence). The CDR3 has 13 residues.

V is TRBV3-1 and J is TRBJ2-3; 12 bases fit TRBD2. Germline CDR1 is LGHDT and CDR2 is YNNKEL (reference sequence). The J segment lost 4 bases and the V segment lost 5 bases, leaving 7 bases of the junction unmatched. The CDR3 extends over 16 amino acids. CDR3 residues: CASSSTSGGSADTQYF. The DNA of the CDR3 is TGTGCCAGCAGCAGTACTAGCGGGGGGTCGGCAGATACGCAGTATTTT.

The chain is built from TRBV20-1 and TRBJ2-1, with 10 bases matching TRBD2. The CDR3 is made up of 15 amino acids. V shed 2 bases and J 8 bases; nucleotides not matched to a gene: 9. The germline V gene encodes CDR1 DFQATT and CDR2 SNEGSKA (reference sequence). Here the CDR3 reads CSARSQRGGRDEQFF. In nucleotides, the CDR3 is TGCAGTGCTAGATCACAGCGGGGGGGCCGGGATGAGCAGTTCTTC.

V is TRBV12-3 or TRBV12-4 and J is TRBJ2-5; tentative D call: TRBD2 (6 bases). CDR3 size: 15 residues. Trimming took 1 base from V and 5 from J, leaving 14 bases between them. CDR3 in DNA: TGTGCCAGCAGTTTAGATCCGGGGGTGCTGGAGACCCAGTACTTC. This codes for CASSLDPGVLETQYF.

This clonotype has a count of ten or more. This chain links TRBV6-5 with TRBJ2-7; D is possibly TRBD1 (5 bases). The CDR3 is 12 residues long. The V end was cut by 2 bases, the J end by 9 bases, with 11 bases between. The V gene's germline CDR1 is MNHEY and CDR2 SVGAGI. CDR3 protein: CASSYRGSGQYF. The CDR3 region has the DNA TGTGCCAGCAGTTACAGGGGCTCCGGGCAGTACTTC.

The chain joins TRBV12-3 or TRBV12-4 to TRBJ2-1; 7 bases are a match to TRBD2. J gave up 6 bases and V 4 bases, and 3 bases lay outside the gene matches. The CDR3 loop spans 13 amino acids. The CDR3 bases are TGTGCCAGCAGTTGGTTAGCGGGCAATGAGCAGTTCTTC. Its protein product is CASSWLAGNEQFF.

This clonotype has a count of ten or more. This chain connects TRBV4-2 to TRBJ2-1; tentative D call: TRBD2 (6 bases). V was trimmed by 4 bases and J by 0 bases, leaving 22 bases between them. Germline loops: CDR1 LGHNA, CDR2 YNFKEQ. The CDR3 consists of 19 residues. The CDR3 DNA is TGTGCCAGCAGCCGCTCCGGAGGGGTACCTATTTCCTCCTACAATGAGCAGTTCTTC. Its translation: CASSRSGGVPISSYNEQFF.

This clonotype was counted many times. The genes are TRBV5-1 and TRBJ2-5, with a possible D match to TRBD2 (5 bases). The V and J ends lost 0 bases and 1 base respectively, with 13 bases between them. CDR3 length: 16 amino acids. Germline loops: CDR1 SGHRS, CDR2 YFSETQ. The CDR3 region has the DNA TGCGCCAGCAGCTTGGATCCCCGGGGATCCCAAGAGACCCAGTACTTC. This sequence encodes CASSLDPRGSQETQYF.

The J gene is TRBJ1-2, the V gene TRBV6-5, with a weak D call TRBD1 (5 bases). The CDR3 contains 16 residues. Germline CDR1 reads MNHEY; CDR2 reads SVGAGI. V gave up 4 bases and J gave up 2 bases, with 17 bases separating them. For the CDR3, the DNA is TGTGCCAGCAGTTCTATGGGGGGGAGGAGAAACTATGGCTACACCTTC. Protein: CASSSMGGRRNYGYTF.

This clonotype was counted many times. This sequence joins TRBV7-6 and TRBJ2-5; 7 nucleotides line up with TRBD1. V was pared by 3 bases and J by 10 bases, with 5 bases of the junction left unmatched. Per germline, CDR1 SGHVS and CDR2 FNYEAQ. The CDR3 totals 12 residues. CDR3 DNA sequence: TGTGCCAGCAGCTTCCGTGACAGGGACCAGTACTTC. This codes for CASSFRDRDQYF.

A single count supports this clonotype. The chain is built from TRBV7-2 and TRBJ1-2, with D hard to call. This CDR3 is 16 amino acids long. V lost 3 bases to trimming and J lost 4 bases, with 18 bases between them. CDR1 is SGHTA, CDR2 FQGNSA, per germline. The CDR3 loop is CASSLDSGSKTYGYTF. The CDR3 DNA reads TGTGCCAGCAGCTTGGACTCTGGGAGTAAGACCTATGGCTACACCTTC.

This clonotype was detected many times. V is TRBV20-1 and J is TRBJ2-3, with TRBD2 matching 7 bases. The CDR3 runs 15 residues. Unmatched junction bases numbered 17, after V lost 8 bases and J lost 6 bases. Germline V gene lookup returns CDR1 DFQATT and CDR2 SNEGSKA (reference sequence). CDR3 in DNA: TGCAGTCCTATGTCTGGGGAGGGACTCCCGGATACGCAGTATTTT. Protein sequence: CSPMSGEGLPDTQYF.

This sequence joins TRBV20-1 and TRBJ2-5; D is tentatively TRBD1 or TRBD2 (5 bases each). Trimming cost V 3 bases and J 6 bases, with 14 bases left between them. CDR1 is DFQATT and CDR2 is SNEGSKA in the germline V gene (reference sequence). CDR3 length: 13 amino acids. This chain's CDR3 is CSASRQGRQTQYF. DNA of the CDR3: TGCAGTGCTAGCCGGCAGGGACGACAGACCCAGTACTTC.

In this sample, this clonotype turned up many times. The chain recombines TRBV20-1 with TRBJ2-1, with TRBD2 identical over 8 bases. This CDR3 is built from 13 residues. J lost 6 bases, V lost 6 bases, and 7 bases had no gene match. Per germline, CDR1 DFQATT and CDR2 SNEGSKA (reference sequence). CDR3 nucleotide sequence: TGCAGTGCCCGGACTAGCCCCGGCAATGAGCAGTTCTTC. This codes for CSARTSPGNEQFF.